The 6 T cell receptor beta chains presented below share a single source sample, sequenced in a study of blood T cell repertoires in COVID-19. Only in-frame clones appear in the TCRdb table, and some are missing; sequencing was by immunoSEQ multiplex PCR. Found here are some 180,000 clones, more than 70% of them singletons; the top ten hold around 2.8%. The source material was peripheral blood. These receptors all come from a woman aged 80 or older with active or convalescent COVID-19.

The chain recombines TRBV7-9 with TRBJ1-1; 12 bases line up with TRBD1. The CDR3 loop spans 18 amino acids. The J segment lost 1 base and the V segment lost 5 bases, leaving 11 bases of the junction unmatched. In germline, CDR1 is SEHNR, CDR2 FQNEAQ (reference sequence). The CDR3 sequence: CASSGIPGQGAGNTEAFF. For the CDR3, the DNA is TGTGCCAGCAGCGGTATTCCGGGACAGGGGGCCGGGAACACTGAAGCTTTCTTT.

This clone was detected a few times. The CDR3, as DNA: TGTGCCAGTAGCAACAGACAGGGTGGACAAGAGACCCAGTACTTC. Translated: CASSNRQGGQETQYF. V usage is TRBV19 and J usage is TRBJ2-5; TRBD1 aligns across 7 bases. Germline loops: CDR1 LNHDA, CDR2 SQIVND (reference sequence). Trimming took 6 bases from V and 2 from J; bases not matched to a gene: 9. The CDR3 covers 15 residues.

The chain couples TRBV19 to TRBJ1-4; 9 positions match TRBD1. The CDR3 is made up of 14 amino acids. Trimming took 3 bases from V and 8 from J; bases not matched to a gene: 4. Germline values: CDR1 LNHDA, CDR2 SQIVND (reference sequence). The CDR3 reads CASSITQGAEKLFF. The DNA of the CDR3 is TGTGCCAGTAGTATCACACAGGGGGCAGAAAAACTGTTTTTT.

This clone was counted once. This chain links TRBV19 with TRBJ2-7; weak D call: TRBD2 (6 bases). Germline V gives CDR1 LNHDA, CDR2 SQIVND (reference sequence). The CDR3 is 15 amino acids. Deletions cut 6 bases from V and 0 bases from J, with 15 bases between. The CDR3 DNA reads TGTGCCAGTAGAATTGGGGGGTTCGGCTCCTACGAGCAGTACTTC. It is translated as CASRIGGFGSYEQYF.

In nucleotides, the CDR3 is TGTGCCAGCAGGTCACTTTCACAGGGGGCGGCCTCCTACGAGCAGTACTTC. Residues: CASRSLSQGAASYEQYF. The rearrangement uses TRBV5-6 and TRBJ2-7; 9 bases align to TRBD1. The length of the CDR3 is 17 residues. After removal of 5 bases from V and 0 bases from J, the junction contained 12 bases not matched to a gene. Germline V gives CDR1 SGHDT, CDR2 YYEEEE.

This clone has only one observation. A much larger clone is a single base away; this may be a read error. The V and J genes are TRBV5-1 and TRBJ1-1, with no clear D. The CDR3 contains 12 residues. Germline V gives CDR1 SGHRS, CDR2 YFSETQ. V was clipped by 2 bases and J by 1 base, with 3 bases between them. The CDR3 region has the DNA TGCGCCAGCAGCTTCGGGAACACTGAAGCTTTCTTT. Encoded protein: CASSFGNTEAFF. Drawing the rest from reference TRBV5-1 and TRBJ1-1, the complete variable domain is KAGVTQTPRYLIKTRGQQVTLSCSPISGHRSVSWYQQTPGQGLQFLFEYFSETQRNKGNFPGRFSGRQFSNSRSEMNVSTLELGDSALYLCASSFGNTEAFFGQGTRLTVV.